This is a list of T cell receptor beta chains from one sample in a study of regulatory T cells in long-lasting Graves disease. TCRdb re-derived calls from the multiplex PCR reads in MiXCR, one entry per CDR3 protein. The data contain around 460,000 distinct CDR3 sequences, 20% to 25% of them seen just once; the ten biggest clones take up 7% to 9%. The sample was peripheral blood mononuclear cells (PBMCs), taken when the disease was refractory, from a patient treated with antithyroid drugs. All receptors derive from a female donor with Graves disease. Both conserved end residues are part of each CDR3. Fields, in order: clone size, J gene, D gene, V gene, CDR3 protein, CDR3 DNA. The D gene is left open where the match is weak. Some rows have no size entry. The others give once, few or many, or a class for an expanded clone.

>.|TRBJ1-5|.|TRBV5-1
CASSPGGRGGNQPQHF
TGCGCCAGCAGCCCTGGTGGCAGGGGTGGCAATCAGCCCCAGCATTTT
>once|TRBJ1-1|TRBD1|TRBV28
CASRSQPGQSFYTEAFF
TGTGCCAGCAGGTCTCAACCGGGACAGAGTTTTTACACTGAAGCTTTCTTT
>.|TRBJ1-6|.|TRBV5-4
CASSLDREQNSPLHF
TGTGCCAGCAGCTTGGACCGGGAACAAAATTCACCCCTCCACTTT
>.|TRBJ2-5|TRBD2|TRBV30
CAWSPHHSGGIQETQYF
TGTGCCTGGAGTCCGCACCATAGCGGGGGGATCCAAGAGACCCAGTACTTC
>many|TRBJ1-4|.|TRBV28
CASSLFTTATNEKLFF
TGTGCCAGCAGTTTATTTACGACAGCAACTAATGAAAAACTGTTTTTT
>.|TRBJ2-1|TRBD1|TRBV7-2
CASSRQGLYNEQFF
TGTGCCAGTTCCCGACAGGGCCTCTACAATGAGCAGTTCTTC
>many|TRBJ1-5|.|TRBV12-3/TRBV12-4
CASRQGAENQPQHF
TGTGCCAGCAGGCAAGGGGCGGAAAATCAGCCCCAGCATTTT
>few|TRBJ1-2|TRBD1|TRBV6-1
CASTGTGGYGYTF
TGTGCCAGCACCGGGACAGGGGGATATGGCTACACCTTC
>.|TRBJ1-6|.|TRBV4-1
CASSHSPGKLSPLHF
TGCGCCAGCAGCCACTCCCCGGGAAAATTGTCACCCCTCCACTTT
>.|TRBJ2-7|TRBD1|TRBV12-3/TRBV12-4
CASSFQTGHYEQYF
TGTGCCAGCAGTTTTCAGACAGGGCACTACGAGCAGTACTTC
>.|TRBJ2-4|.|TRBV28
CASSPPITGVKNIQCF
TGTGCCAGCAGTCCACCAATAACCGGGGTAAAAAACATTCAGTGCTTC
>few|TRBJ1-1|.|TRBV7-2
CASSQVGPNTEAFF
TGTGCCAGCAGCCAAGTGGGACCAAACACTGAAGCTTTCTTT
>many|TRBJ2-2|.|TRBV27
CASTRGTGELFF
TGTGCCAGCACACGGGGCACCGGGGAGCTGTTTTTT
>.|TRBJ2-1|.|TRBV15
CATSRDHAANEQFF
TGTGCCACCAGCAGAGATCATGCGGCGAATGAGCAGTTCTTC
>.|TRBJ2-7|.|TRBV7-8
CASSARDPYYEQYF
TGTGCCAGCAGCGCTCGGGACCCCTACTACGAGCAGTACTTC
>many|TRBJ2-7|.|TRBV5-1
CASSSTRDSGTYEQYF
TGCGCCAGCAGCTCCACCCGGGACTCCGGAACCTACGAGCAGTACTTC
>.|TRBJ2-5|TRBD1|TRBV4-1
CASSQLQGVETQYF
TGCGCCAGCAGCCAACTACAGGGGGTCGAGACCCAGTACTTC
>many|TRBJ1-1|TRBD1|TRBV2
CASGGQGNTEAFF
TGTGCCAGCGGGGGACAGGGTAACACTGAAGCTTTCTTT
>.|TRBJ2-3|.|TRBV28
CASSVSGTDTQYF
TGTGCCAGCAGCGTCAGCGGGACAGATACGCAGTATTTT
>.|TRBJ1-1|.|TRBV20-1
CSARVPNTEAFF
TGCAGTGCTAGAGTGCCTAACACTGAAGCTTTCTTT
>few|TRBJ1-2|TRBD1|TRBV15
CATSRELTGGLNYYGYTF
TGTGCCACCAGCAGAGAGTTGACAGGGGGCCTTAACTACTATGGCTACACCTTC
>many|TRBJ2-6|.|TRBV11-2
CASSLGNSGANVLTF
TGTGCCAGCAGCTTAGGGAACTCTGGGGCCAACGTCCTGACTTTC
>.|TRBJ2-1|TRBD2|TRBV7-9
CASSLVAGLYNEQFF
TGTGCCAGCAGCTTAGTAGCGGGGCTATACAATGAGCAGTTCTTC
>.|TRBJ2-7|.|TRBV4-1
CASSQYTRVGEQYF
TGCGCCAGCAGCCAGTATACCAGGGTAGGCGAGCAGTACTTC
>few|TRBJ2-5|.|TRBV7-9
CASSLEVRTQYF
TGTGCCAGCAGCTTAGAAGTGAGGACCCAGTACTTC
>.|TRBJ2-2|.|TRBV29-1
CSVEQVTNTGELFF
TGCAGCGTTGAGCAGGTTACGAACACCGGGGAGCTGTTTTTT
>.|TRBJ1-1|.|TRBV5-1
CASSFSRTAGAFF
TGCGCCAGCAGCTTTTCGAGGACAGCTGGAGCTTTCTTT
>.|TRBJ2-7|.|TRBV30
CAWRVRALLSYEQYF
TGTGCCTGGAGAGTACGCGCGCTCCTCTCCTACGAGCAGTACTTC
>many|TRBJ1-1|TRBD1|TRBV2
CASSGDRFGNTEPFF
TGTGCCAGCAGTGGGGACAGATTTGGGAACACTGAACCTTTCTTT
>few|TRBJ1-6|.|TRBV9
CASSPDLSSYNSPLHF
TGTGCCAGCAGCCCCGATCTTAGCTCCTATAATTCACCCCTCCACTTT
>many|TRBJ2-7|TRBD1|TRBV6-2/TRBV6-3
CASSYFHRDRGVQYF
TGTGCCAGCAGTTACTTCCACCGGGACAGGGGAGTGCAGTACTTC
>.|TRBJ1-2|.|TRBV14
CASSASWIYGYTF
TGTGCCAGCAGCGCATCTTGGATCTATGGCTACACCTTC
>many|TRBJ2-2|.|TRBV15
CATSRTGQNTGELFF
TGTGCCACCAGCAGAACGGGACAGAACACCGGGGAGCTGTTTTTT
>many|TRBJ2-7|.|TRBV10-1
CASTKKAVDTSYEQYF
TGCGCCAGCACCAAAAAGGCCGTGGATACCTCCTACGAGCAGTACTTC
>.|TRBJ1-4|.|TRBV7-2
CASSQPWGDTTNGKLFF
TGTGCCAGCAGCCAACCTTGGGGGGATACAACTAATGGAAAACTGTTTTTT
>.|TRBJ2-2|.|TRBV12-3/TRBV12-4
CASSSSGSATGELFF
TGTGCCAGCAGTTCCTCGGGGAGTGCCACCGGGGAGCTGTTTTTT
>.|TRBJ2-1|TRBD2|TRBV19
CASSIGLAGWSSYNEQFF
TGTGCCAGTAGTATAGGACTAGCGGGCTGGAGCTCCTACAATGAGCAGTTCTTC
>.|TRBJ2-5|TRBD2|TRBV27
CASSRTSGRWETQYF
TGTGCCAGCAGCCGAACTAGCGGGAGGTGGGAGACCCAGTACTTC
>many|TRBJ2-5|.|TRBV28
CASSPLSGVETQYF
TGTGCCAGCAGCCCCCTTTCGGGAGTGGAGACCCAGTACTTC
>few|TRBJ2-6|.|TRBV6-2/TRBV6-3
CAIRLSGANVLTF
TGTGCCATCAGGCTCTCTGGGGCCAACGTCCTGACTTTC
>.|TRBJ1-2|.|TRBV28
CASSLYTYGYTF
TGTGCCAGCAGTTTATACACCTATGGCTACACCTTC
>many|TRBJ1-2|.|TRBV5-1
CASSLGDRDYGYTF
TGCGCCAGCAGCTTGGGGGACCGAGACTATGGCTACACCTTC
>few|TRBJ1-1|.|TRBV20-1
CSARDGGYTEAFF
TGCAGTGCTAGAGATGGGGGCTACACTGAAGCTTTCTTT
>few|TRBJ1-1|.|TRBV9
CASSRVRRGETEAFF
TGTGCCAGCAGTCGTGTTAGAAGAGGGGAGACTGAAGCTTTCTTT
>.|TRBJ2-2|.|TRBV7-6
CASSWILVSQWSPDTGELFF
TGTGCCAGCAGCTGGATTCTTGTGTCTCAGTGGTCGCCGGACACCGGGGAGCTGTTTTTT
>.|TRBJ1-1|TRBD1|TRBV6-1
CASMGSQGARSWTEAFF
TGTGCCAGCATGGGGTCGCAGGGGGCCAGGTCATGGACTGAAGCTTTCTTT
>many|TRBJ2-2|.|TRBV7-8
CASSLVAGYTGELFF
TGTGCCAGCAGCTTAGTTGCGGGATACACCGGGGAGCTGTTTTTT
>few|TRBJ1-6|.|TRBV12-3/TRBV12-4
CASSGTRSPLHF
TGTGCCAGCAGCGGGACACGATCACCCCTCCACTTT
>.|TRBJ1-1|.|TRBV15
CATSRVTGGTEAFF
TGTGCCACCAGCAGAGTAACGGGGGGTACTGAAGCTTTCTTT
>few|TRBJ1-5|.|TRBV19
CASSIGQHSNQPQHF
TGTGCCAGTAGTATAGGCCAGCATAGCAATCAGCCCCAGCATTTT
>few|TRBJ2-7|TRBD2|TRBV5-5
CASSWTWLWGSETSGSYEQYF
TGTGCCAGCAGCTGGACTTGGCTTTGGGGCTCGGAGACTAGCGGGAGCTACGAGCAGTACTTC